Sequencing of this T cell receptor beta chain was carried out in a study of T cell responses to AZD1222 COVID-19 vaccine. Whole-study results and caveats: A mostly white British donor set with more females was recruited, and clonal diversity was possibly underestimated.

The CDR3 sequence is 15 residues long. Trimming took 2 bases from V and 4 from J, leaving 14 bases between them. From germline, CDR1 is SGHAT and CDR2 FQNNGV. Repertoires were generated with immunoSEQ multiplex PCR, while TCRdb's copy carries only in-frame clones and drops some. The profile shows fewer than 130,000 clones, about 87% of them singletons. A note on this clone: The antigen is unknown.

The rearrangement joins TRBV11-2 to TRBJ1-2, with D perhaps matching TRBD1 (5 bases). The receptor comes from an adult in good health. Sequencing was performed on peripheral blood, taken on day 0 of AZD1222 vaccination. CDR3 loop: CASSLSPGGSYGYTF. In DNA, the CDR3 is TGTGCCAGCAGCTTATCCCCGGGGGGAAGCTATGGCTACACCTTC.